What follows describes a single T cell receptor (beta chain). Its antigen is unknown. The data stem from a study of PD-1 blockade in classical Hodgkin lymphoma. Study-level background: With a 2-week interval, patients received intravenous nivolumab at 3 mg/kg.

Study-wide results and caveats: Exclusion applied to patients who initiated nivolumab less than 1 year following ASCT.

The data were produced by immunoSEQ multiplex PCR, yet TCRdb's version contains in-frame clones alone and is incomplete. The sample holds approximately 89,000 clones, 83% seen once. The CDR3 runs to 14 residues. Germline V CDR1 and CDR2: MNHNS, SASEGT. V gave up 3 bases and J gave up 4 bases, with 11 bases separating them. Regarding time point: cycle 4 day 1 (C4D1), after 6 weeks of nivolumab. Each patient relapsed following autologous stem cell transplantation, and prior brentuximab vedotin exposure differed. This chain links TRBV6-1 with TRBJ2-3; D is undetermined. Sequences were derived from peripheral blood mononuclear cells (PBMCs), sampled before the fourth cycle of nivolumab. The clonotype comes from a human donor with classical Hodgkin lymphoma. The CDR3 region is CASSESSPPDTQYF. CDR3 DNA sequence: TGTGCCAGCAGTGAGAGTAGCCCCCCAGATACGCAGTATTTT.